Shown below are 30 T cell receptor beta chains from a single sample sequenced in a study of T cell repertoires in cytomegalovirus infection. TCRdb ran MiXCR on the reads and lists one entry per CDR3 protein. Of hundreds of thousands of distinct CDR3 sequences detected, around 32% appear once; the ten largest clones hold 18%. For these receptors, no antigen is known. Source: cultured PBMCs, taken from culture after CMV antigen stimulation. The receptors stem from a human donor in good health (CMV status not recorded). Some clones in this sample may be carry-over from other donors' samples.

The table lists this clonotype with many counts. The gene calls are TRBV7-2 and TRBJ2-5, with 8 bases that match TRBD2. J lost 2 bases, V lost 4 bases, and 6 bases had no gene match. Per germline, CDR1 SGHTA and CDR2 FQGNSA. The CDR3 runs 15 residues. The CDR3 is CASSSNRGRQETQYF. The CDR3 nucleotides are TGTGCCAGCAGCTCTAATCGCGGGAGGCAAGAGACCCAGTACTTC. Supplemented by reference TRBV7-2 and TRBJ2-5, the full variable domain reads GAGVSQSPSNKVTEKGKDVELRCDPISGHTALYWYRQSLGQGLEFLIYFQGNSAPDKSGLPSDRFSAERTGGSVSTLTIQRTQQEDSAVYLCASSSNRGRQETQYFGPGTRLLVL.

This clonotype was counted ten times or more. This chain joins TRBV7-8 and TRBJ2-1; the D call may be TRBD1 or TRBD2 (7 bases each). The CDR3 is 15 amino acids. Trimming took 5 bases from V and 4 from J, leaving 15 bases between them. Per the germline V gene, CDR1 is SGHVS and CDR2 is FQNEAQ. CDR3 coding DNA: TGTGCCAGCAGCCCAGGGGGGACTACATACAATGAGCAGTTCTTC. This translates into CASSPGGTTYNEQFF.

The chain employs TRBV18 and TRBJ1-5; no definite D call. The V end lost 3 bases, the J end lost 8 bases, and 11 bases lay between the germline ends. Germline V gives CDR1 KGHSH, CDR2 LQKENI. The CDR3 is 13 residues long. CDR3 in amino acids: CASSPVSAEPQHF. CDR3 DNA: TGTGCCAGCTCACCGGTGTCCGCGGAGCCCCAGCATTTT.

This clonotype was counted at least ten times. The chain employs TRBV6-1 and TRBJ1-6; D is perhaps TRBD1 (5 bases). Germline values: CDR1 MNHNS, CDR2 SASEGT. V lost 6 bases and J lost 10, with 13 bases in between. The CDR3 sequence is 13 residues long. DNA for the CDR3: TGTGCCAGCAGCCGGGACCTGAGATCACCCCTCCACTTT. As protein: CASSRDLRSPLHF.

Only a few counts were recorded for this clonotype. This chain connects TRBV3-1 to TRBJ2-1; 8 bases line up with TRBD2. Trimming cost V 0 bases and J 9 bases; bases outside gene matches: 7. CDR1 is LGHDT, CDR2 YNNKEL, per germline (reference sequence). This CDR3 comprises 15 residues. CDR3 sequence reads: CASSQDPAGAFEQFF. The CDR3 DNA is TGTGCCAGCAGCCAAGATCCAGCGGGGGCGTTTGAGCAGTTCTTC.

The V and J genes are TRBV5-1 and TRBJ1-1; 8 bases line up with TRBD1. Losses at the gene ends were 6 bases for V and 1 base for J; bases not matched to a gene: 8. From germline, CDR1 is SGHRS and CDR2 YFSETQ. This CDR3 is built from 15 residues. The CDR3 sequence: CASKRDRKSNTEAFF. The DNA for the CDR3 is TGCGCCAGCAAACGGGACAGGAAGTCGAACACTGAAGCTTTCTTT.

The rearrangement uses TRBV2 and TRBJ2-7, with D maybe TRBD1 (6 bases). Trimming removed 4 bases from V and 6 bases from J, with 16 bases in between. From germline, CDR1 is SNHLY and CDR2 FYNNEI. The CDR3 is 14 residues long. The chain's CDR3 is CASSVRTATFEQYF. CDR3 nucleotide sequence: TGTGCCAGCAGTGTACGGACAGCGACCTTCGAGCAGTACTTC.

This clonotype was found a few times. The V and J genes are TRBV18 and TRBJ2-7; D is unclear. The germline V and J ends were trimmed by 6 bases and 3 bases, with 18 bases remaining between them. The CDR3 spans 15 residues. Germline assignment: CDR1 KGHSH and CDR2 LQKENI. In DNA, the CDR3 is TGTGCCAGCTCCCGTAATCCCATGGGCGACTACGAGCAGTACTTC. As protein: CASSRNPMGDYEQYF.

This clonotype came up a few times. The V call is TRBV12-3 or TRBV12-4, the J call TRBJ2-7, with 8 nucleotides matching TRBD1. The CDR3 loop spans 14 amino acids. The junction had 8 bases not matched to a gene; V was cut back by 2 bases and J by 8 bases. CDR3 residues: CASSLLWGQEKQYF. The CDR3 region has the DNA TGTGCCAGCAGTTTATTGTGGGGACAGGAAAAGCAGTACTTC.

V gene TRBV4-2 combines with J gene TRBJ1-3, with 9 nucleotides matching TRBD1. Germline V gives CDR1 LGHNA, CDR2 YNFKEQ. CDR3 length: 17 amino acids. V shed 4 bases, J shed 0 bases, and the junction held 7 bases outside the gene matches. The CDR3 region is CASSPWDREFSGNTIYF. CDR3 nucleotide sequence: TGTGCCAGCAGCCCCTGGGACAGGGAATTCTCTGGAAACACCATATATTTT.

V is TRBV20-1 and J is TRBJ2-3; D is unclear. This CDR3 has 13 amino acids. Trimming took off 2 bases at V and 0 bases at J, with 6 bases between the two ends. CDR1 and CDR2 (germline): DFQATT, SNEGSKA (reference sequence). CDR3 DNA sequence: TGCAGTGCTAGAATCGCTAGCACAGATACGCAGTATTTT. This translates into CSARIASTDTQYF.

The chain carries TRBV12-3 or TRBV12-4 and TRBJ2-7, with D perhaps matching TRBD2 (5 bases). There are 13 residues in the CDR3. Trimming took off 6 bases at V and 4 bases at J, with 13 bases between the two ends. CDR3 in amino acids: CASSTSTIYEQYF. CDR3 sequence (DNA): TGTGCCAGCAGCACTTCGACTATATACGAGCAGTACTTC.

V usage is TRBV4-1 and J usage is TRBJ1-1, with no clear D. V lost 6 bases and J lost 3, with 11 bases in between. Germline CDR1 reads MGHRA; CDR2 reads YSYEKL. The CDR3 has 13 residues. In DNA form, the CDR3 reads TGCGCCAGCAGACCAGTGGAGGACACTGAAGCTTTCTTT. Amino acid sequence: CASRPVEDTEAFF.

V usage is TRBV4-1 and J usage is TRBJ2-5, with D perhaps assigned TRBD1 or TRBD2 (8 bases each). Per the germline V gene, CDR1 is MGHRA and CDR2 is YSYEKL. Deletions cut 3 bases from V and 4 bases from J, with 24 bases between. The CDR3 extends over 18 amino acids. The chain's CDR3 is CASSHRGLDGRVVETQYF. Here the CDR3 DNA reads TGCGCCAGCAGCCACAGGGGGCTTGACGGGAGGGTGGTAGAGACCCAGTACTTC.

This clonotype came up a few times. V usage is TRBV20-1 and J usage is TRBJ2-7, with D perhaps matching TRBD2 (7 bases). This CDR3 contains 12 residues. Trimming shortened V by 3 bases and J by 2 bases, and 8 bases separated the two germline ends. Germline CDR1 is DFQATT and CDR2 is SNEGSKA (reference sequence). CDR3 residues: CSASGGPYEQYF. In nucleotides, the CDR3 is TGCAGTGCTAGCGGGGGGCCCTACGAGCAGTACTTC.

This clonotype appeared once. The chain carries TRBV18 and TRBJ1-2, with D possibly being TRBD1 (6 bases). Germline V gives CDR1 KGHSH, CDR2 LQKENI. The CDR3 covers 15 residues. V shed 3 bases and J shed 4 bases, with 15 bases lying between them. The CDR3 region is CASSPPDGQSYGYTF. The CDR3 nucleotides read TGTGCCAGCTCACCGCCTGACGGACAGAGCTATGGCTACACCTTC.

CDR3 coding DNA: TGCGCCAGCAGCTTGTTACGGACTAGCGACGTGATCCAAGAGACCCAGTACTTC. This codes for CASSLLRTSDVIQETQYF. The V and J genes are TRBV5-1 and TRBJ2-5; 9 nucleotides match TRBD2. V was pared by 1 base and J by 1 base, with 11 bases of the junction left unmatched. Per the germline V gene, CDR1 is SGHRS and CDR2 is YFSETQ. The CDR3 loop spans 18 amino acids.

The V call is TRBV20-1, the J call TRBJ1-6; TRBD1 is a possible D gene (5 bases). Trimming took 1 base from V and 6 from J, leaving 16 bases between them. Germline V CDR1 and CDR2: DFQATT, SNEGSKA (reference sequence). This CDR3 is 16 amino acids long. The CDR3 nucleotides read TGCAGTGCTAGAGGTGGGCACCGGGACGGTAATTCACCCCTCCACTTT. Amino acid sequence: CSARGGHRDGNSPLHF.

The CDR3 bases are TGTGCCAGCGGGGACAGGGCAGTAGGCTACACCTTC. Amino acid sequence: CASGDRAVGYTF. The J gene is TRBJ1-2, the V gene TRBV6-1, with 9 bases matching TRBD1. V gave up 8 bases and J gave up 8 bases; unmatched junction bases: 6. The germline V gene has CDR1 MNHNS and CDR2 SASEGT. CDR3 size: 12 residues.

This clonotype was seen more than once but under ten times. The chain joins TRBV7-6 to TRBJ2-7; 7 nucleotides align to TRBD1. The V gene end was trimmed by 5 bases and the J gene end by 2 bases; junction bases not matched to a gene: 12. Germline lookup yields CDR1 SGHVS and CDR2 FNYEAQ. CDR3 length: 16 residues. The CDR3 is CASSPQTRGSTYEQYF. CDR3 bases: TGTGCCAGCAGCCCCCAAACCAGGGGGAGTACCTACGAGCAGTACTTC.

The gene calls are TRBV20-1 and TRBJ2-7; D gene ambiguous. This CDR3 contains 12 residues. Trimming cost V 6 bases and J 2 bases, with 11 bases left between them. In germline, CDR1 is DFQATT, CDR2 SNEGSKA (reference sequence). This chain's CDR3 is CSATGVAYEQYF. The DNA for the CDR3 is TGCAGTGCCACTGGGGTAGCCTACGAGCAGTACTTC.

The CDR3, as DNA: TGTGCCAGCAGCCAAGTGTCAGCTGGAAACACCATATATTTT. Its translation is CASSQVSAGNTIYF. V and J are TRBV14 and TRBJ1-3; D uncertain. Germline-derived CDR1 and CDR2 are SGHDN and FVKESK. The V end was cut by 1 base, the J end by 2 bases, with 6 bases between. CDR3 length equals 14 residues.

The chain carries TRBV28 and TRBJ1-5, with TRBD1 matching 9 bases. Germline V gene lookup returns CDR1 MDHEN and CDR2 SYDVKM. The junction had 7 bases not matched to a gene; V was cut back by 6 bases and J by 4 bases. The CDR3 has 15 amino acids. CDR3 DNA sequence: TGTGCCAGCAGCTTCGCCGGGACAGGGAATCAGCCCCAGCATTTT. This translates into CASSFAGTGNQPQHF. The complete variable domain, with remaining parts taken from reference TRBV28 and TRBJ1-5, reads DVKVTQSSRYLVKRTGEKVFLECVQDMDHENMFWYRQDPGLGLRLIYFSYDVKMKEKGDIPEGYSVSREKKERFSLILESASTNQTSMYLCASSFAGTGNQPQHFGDGTRLSIL.

This clonotype has just a few counts. The V gene is TRBV11-2, the J gene TRBJ1-6; D unresolved. Trimming shortened V by 4 bases and J by 7 bases, and 17 bases separated the two germline ends. CDR1 and CDR2 from the germline V gene are SGHAT and FQNNGV. The CDR3 length is 16 residues. CDR3 amino acids: CASSSQKRKSNSPLHF. CDR3 sequence (DNA): TGTGCCAGCAGCTCCCAGAAAAGAAAAAGCAATTCACCCCTCCACTTT.

The count of this clonotype is one. The V call is TRBV19, the J call TRBJ2-1; TRBD2 is a possible D gene (6 bases). This CDR3 contains 17 residues. In germline, CDR1 is LNHDA, CDR2 SQIVND (reference sequence). V gave up 5 bases and J gave up 0 bases, with 17 bases separating them. The CDR3: CASSRQGLRSSYNEQFF. For the CDR3, the DNA is TGTGCCAGTAGTCGCCAGGGACTCCGGAGCTCCTACAATGAGCAGTTCTTC.

V usage is TRBV23-1 and J usage is TRBJ2-2, with D uncertain. TRBV23-1 is placed among ORFs of uncertain function. CDR3 length: 11 amino acids. V gave up 8 bases and J gave up 6 bases, with 7 bases separating them. CDR3 nucleotide sequence: TGCGCCAGCTCAATGCCCGGGGAGCTGTTTTTT. Its protein product is CASSMPGELFF.

The chain joins TRBV7-7 to TRBJ2-2; D possibly matches TRBD1 or TRBD2 (6 bases each). The CDR3 is 18 amino acids. Germline V gives CDR1 SSHAT, CDR2 FNYEAQ (reference sequence). V was clipped by 5 bases and J by 5 bases, with 24 bases between them. This CDR3 reads CASSPGRGGLLLTGELFF. In nucleotides, the CDR3 is TGTGCCAGCAGCCCTGGCAGGGGAGGTCTACTACTGACCGGGGAGCTGTTTTTT.

This sequence joins TRBV29-1 and TRBJ2-1; either TRBD1 or TRBD2 may supply D (6 bases each). The V and J ends lost 6 bases and 0 bases respectively, with 15 bases between them. This CDR3 has 15 residues. CDR1 and CDR2 from the germline V gene are SQVTM and ANQGSEA. The CDR3 loop is CSVGGGWSSYNEQFF. The CDR3 bases are TGCAGCGTCGGGGGCGGGTGGAGCTCCTACAATGAGCAGTTCTTC.

This sequence joins TRBV12-5 and TRBJ2-3; 7 bases fit TRBD2. Trimming cost V 2 bases and J 4 bases; bases outside gene matches: 3. The germline V gene encodes CDR1 LGHNT and CDR2 FRNRAP. The CDR3 length is 14 residues. Here the CDR3 reads CASGLSGGADTQYF. The CDR3 bases are TGTGCTAGTGGTTTGAGTGGGGGGGCAGATACGCAGTATTTT.

The chain combines TRBV7-9 with TRBJ2-5; unclear D gene. The CDR3 totals 16 residues. Germline CDR1 and CDR2: SEHNR and FQNEAQ (reference sequence). The V end was cut by 0 bases, the J end by 2 bases, with 13 bases between. The CDR3 DNA is TGTGCCAGCAGCTTAGCGCGTTTCGCACAACAAGAGACCCAGTACTTC. Protein sequence: CASSLARFAQQETQYF.